Sequencing of this T cell receptor (beta chain) was carried out in a study of T cells in localized non-small cell lung cancer. Study outcomes and limitations: In adjacent lung, a median roughly 57 of the top 100 tumor clones were found. Exceeding tumor, uninvolved adjacent lung had the highest T cell clonality.

This table comes from immunoSEQ multiplex PCR, and its TCRdb copy is limited to in-frame clones, with some not included. The data show under 2,000 clones, about 35% seen once. On this clone itself: Its target is unknown.

Germline V CDR1 and CDR2: WSHSY, SAAADI. The ends lost 5 bases at V and 5 bases at J; junction bases unmatched: 4. The CDR3 loop spans 14 amino acids. Adjacent lung, free of atypia, was sampled at least 2 cm from the tumor margin. The sequencing here drew on normal lung tissue next to the tumor, taken before any cancer treatment. This chain links TRBV10-2 with TRBJ2-2; 8 positions agree with TRBD1. The sequence was collected from a male donor aged 60 or over with stage III squamous cell lung carcinoma. CDR3 in DNA: TGCGCCAGCAGTCCTACAGGGGGGACCGGGGAGCTGTTTTTT. As protein: CASSPTGGTGELFF.